The text below deals with one TCR beta chain. The sample originates from a study of cytomegalovirus exposure and HLA in healthy donors. This CDR3 comprises 13 residues. The V and J ends lost 6 bases and 1 base respectively, with 9 bases between them. Per germline, CDR1 KGHSH and CDR2 LQKENI. Primers for the PCR totalled 60 Vbeta and 13 Jbeta. Assay used: immunoSEQ multiplex PCR; TCRdb lists only in-frame clones, some missing. The repertoire consists of some 99,000 clones, with around three quarters occurring once and the leading ten covering 2% to 2.5%. This chain joins TRBV18 and TRBJ1-1, with D uncertain. The receptor's source is a man aged 35 to 55 in good health and CMV-seronegative. The sample comprised PBMCs. This chain's CDR3 is CASSKGENTEAFF. In DNA form, the CDR3 reads TGTGCCAGCTCTAAGGGAGAGAACACTGAAGCTTTCTTT.